One TCR beta chain is described in this entry. The CDR3 runs to 15 residues. Germline V gene sequence: CDR1 SEHNR, CDR2 FQNEAQ (reference sequence). J lost 1 base, V lost 0 bases, and 2 bases had no gene match. Repertoires were generated with immunoSEQ multiplex PCR, while TCRdb's copy carries only in-frame clones and drops some. The table has 250,000 to 350,000 clones, 75% to 95% seen once. The sample comes from a study of blood T cell repertoires in COVID-19. J is TRBJ2-7 and V is TRBV7-9; 8 bases fit TRBD1. The sequence was collected from a woman between 25 and 40 years old who had recovered from COVID-19. Sequencing used PBMCs or T cells enriched from blood (not recorded which). The CDR3 region is CASSLAGTGSYEQYF. Written as DNA, the CDR3 is TGTGCCAGCAGCTTAGCGGGGACAGGTTCCTACGAGCAGTACTTC.